Below are 9 T cell receptor beta chains sequenced from a single sample in a study of T-cell memory formation after mild COVID-19. TCRdb itself ran the 5' RACE reads through MiXCR, one entry per CDR3 protein. The sample contains 580,000 or so distinct CDR3 sequences, around a sixth of which appear only once. The material sequenced was PBMCs or a T cell subset sorted from them (not recorded which). These receptors were obtained from an adult woman who had mild COVID-19 (a few samples of this study predate the infection). Cell type and time point are not known.

This clonotype was seen a few times. V usage is TRBV12-3 or TRBV12-4 and J usage is TRBJ2-3; no clear D. This CDR3 has 14 amino acids. Trimming stripped 6 bases from V and 0 bases from J, with 10 bases between. The CDR3 sequence: CASRQRFSTDTQYF. The CDR3 DNA sequence: TGTGCCAGCAGACAGAGATTTAGCACAGATACGCAGTATTTT.

This clonotype was recorded a few times. The rearrangement links TRBV13 to TRBJ2-1; tentatively, D is TRBD2 (6 bases). Germline values: CDR1 PRHDT, CDR2 FYEKMQ (reference sequence). This CDR3 comprises 15 residues. The V and J ends lost 5 bases and 8 bases respectively, with 19 bases between them. The CDR3 is CASSQGLLHGDEQFF. The CDR3 bases are TGTGCCAGCAGCCAGGGACTCCTTCACGGGGATGAGCAGTTCTTC.

This clonotype turned up a few times. V gene TRBV30 combines with J gene TRBJ2-7; tentatively, D is TRBD1 (6 bases). The CDR3 covers 14 residues. V was shortened by 2 bases and J by 4 bases, with 15 bases between the two germline ends. Germline values: CDR1 GTSNPN, CDR2 SVGIG (reference sequence). In DNA, the CDR3 is TGTGCCTGGAGTTTGGTAGGGGGACCTTACGAGCAGTACTTC. It yields the protein CAWSLVGGPYEQYF.

This clonotype was recorded a few times. The chain carries TRBV25-1 and TRBJ2-7, with D maybe TRBD1 (6 bases). From germline, CDR1 is MGHDK and CDR2 SYGVNS. CDR3 size: 12 residues. The V and J ends lost 7 bases and 4 bases respectively, with 11 bases between them. Here the CDR3 reads CASTRQGYEQYF. For the CDR3, the DNA is TGTGCCAGCACCCGTCAGGGGTACGAGCAGTACTTC.

This clonotype was counted only a few times. V gene TRBV27 combines with J gene TRBJ1-1; D not certain. V gave up 3 bases and J gave up 5 bases, with 13 bases separating them. CDR1 and CDR2 from the germline V gene are MNHEY and SMNVEV (reference sequence). The CDR3 loop spans 14 amino acids. CDR3 nucleotides: TGTGCCAGCAGTTTGCGGAGCGAGGTAACTGAAGCTTTCTTT. Residues: CASSLRSEVTEAFF.

The chain uses TRBV4-2 and TRBJ2-3; the match to TRBD1 covers 9 bases. Germline V gene data show CDR1 as LGHNA and CDR2 as YNFKEQ. J was trimmed by 1 base and V by 0 bases; bases with no gene match: 5. The CDR3 sequence is 17 residues long. The CDR3 spells CASSQDLRDRGTDTQYF. The DNA for the CDR3 is TGTGCCAGCAGCCAAGACCTCCGGGACAGGGGCACAGATACGCAGTATTTT.

The V call is TRBV2, the J call TRBJ1-5, with 7 bases identical to TRBD1. The CDR3 contains 12 residues. The V gene end was trimmed by 2 bases and the J gene end by 8 bases; junction bases not matched to a gene: 0. CDR1 and CDR2 (germline): SNHLY, FYNNEI. The CDR3 nucleotides are TGTGCCAGCAGTGAAACAGGGGAGCCCCAGCATTTT. It translates to CASSETGEPQHF.

This clonotype turned up a few times. The gene calls are TRBV3-1 and TRBJ2-4; TRBD2 is a possible D gene (5 bases). V lost 0 bases, J lost 9 bases, and 6 bases lay in between. CDR3 length: 12 residues. Per the germline V gene, CDR1 is LGHDT and CDR2 is YNNKEL (reference sequence). CDR3 nucleotide sequence: TGTGCCAGCAGCCAAGAAGGGAGCATTCAGTACTTC. This encodes CASSQEGSIQYF. Combining the CDR3 with reference TRBV3-1 and TRBJ2-4 gives the whole variable domain DTAVSQTPKYLVTQMGNDKSIKCEQNLGHDTMYWYKQDSKKFLKIMFSYNNKELIINETVPNRFSPKSPDKAHLNLHINSLELGDSAVYFCASSQEGSIQYFGAGTRLSVL.

With respect to this clonotype: The conserved phenylalanine or tryptophan normally closing the CDR3 is absent here, so this likely arose from a read error. The DNA is left out, because the CDR3 cannot be placed on it with certainty; the CDR3 is given as TCRdb lists it. V gene TRBV6-5 combines with J gene TRBJ2-3; no DNA check was done on the table's D call, TRBD2. 13 amino acids form the CDR3, both terminal residues included. Germline V gives CDR1 MNHEY, CDR2 SVGAGI. The CDR3 protein is CASSPTPGLAGVL.